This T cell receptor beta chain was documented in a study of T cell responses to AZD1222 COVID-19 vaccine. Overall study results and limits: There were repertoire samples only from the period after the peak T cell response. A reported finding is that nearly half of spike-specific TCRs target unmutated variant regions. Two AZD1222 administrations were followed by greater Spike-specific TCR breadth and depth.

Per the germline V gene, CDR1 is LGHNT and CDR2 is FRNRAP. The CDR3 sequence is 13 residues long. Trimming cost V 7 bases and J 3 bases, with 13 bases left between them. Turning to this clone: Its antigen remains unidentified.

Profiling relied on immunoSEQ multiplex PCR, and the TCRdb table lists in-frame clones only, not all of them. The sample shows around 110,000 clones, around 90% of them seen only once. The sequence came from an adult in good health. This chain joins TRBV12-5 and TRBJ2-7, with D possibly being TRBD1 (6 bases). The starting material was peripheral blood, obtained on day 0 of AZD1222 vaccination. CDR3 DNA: TGTGCTAGTGTTCGGGCAGGGGACTACGAGCAGTACTTC. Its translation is CASVRAGDYEQYF.